The 8 T cell receptor beta chains presented below share a single source sample, sequenced in a study of OX40 agonist ivuxolimab in advanced cancers. This table comes from immunoSEQ multiplex PCR, and its TCRdb copy is limited to in-frame clones, with some not included. The data show roughly 58,000 clones, about 93% seen once. Sample: CD4+ or CD8+ T cells sorted from blood, taken in a trial of the OX40 agonist ivuxolimab. The source is an adult with an advanced solid tumor such as melanoma, head and neck, liver or kidney cancer.

The CDR3 bases are TGTGCCAGCAGCGTAGCTCGGGAGGGCCTGGACGAGCAGTACTTC. It encodes CASSVAREGLDEQYF. The J gene is TRBJ2-7, the V gene TRBV9, with 8 bases matching TRBD2. The junction had 7 bases not matched to a gene; V was cut back by 0 bases and J by 5 bases. Germline assignment: CDR1 SGDLS and CDR2 YYNGEE. The CDR3 is made up of 15 amino acids.

The chain recombines TRBV6-5 with TRBJ2-1; D remains ambiguous. V was trimmed by 4 bases and J by 4 bases, leaving 2 bases between them. The CDR3 contains 11 residues. Germline V lookup: CDR1 MNHEY, CDR2 SVGAGI. The CDR3 bases are TGTGCCAGCAGTTTATACAATGAGCAGTTCTTC. It translates to CASSLYNEQFF.

The CDR3, as DNA: TGTGCCAGCAGTCGCCGGGGACTAGCGGGAGGAGAGACCCAGTACTTC. Protein: CASSRRGLAGGETQYF. The V gene is TRBV5-4, the J gene TRBJ2-5; 15 bases line up with TRBD2. Germline assignment: CDR1 SGHNT and CDR2 YYREEE (reference sequence). CDR3 length equals 16 residues. With V trimmed by 5 bases and J by 4 bases, 6 bases remained unmatched.

The chain is built from TRBV6-6 and TRBJ2-5; D is ambiguous. This CDR3 spans 14 amino acids. V shed 5 bases and J shed 4 bases, with 14 bases lying between them. Germline V gives CDR1 MNHNY, CDR2 SVGAGI (reference sequence). Here the CDR3 DNA reads TGTGCCAGCAGTCTACGGTGGGGAACAGAGACCCAGTACTTC. This translates into CASSLRWGTETQYF.

The V and J genes are TRBV5-8 and TRBJ1-3; D is possibly TRBD1 (6 bases). The ends were cut back, 0 bases at V and 4 bases at J, with 11 bases in the middle. Germline CDR1 is SGHTS and CDR2 is YDEGEE. The CDR3 has 15 residues. DNA for the CDR3: TGTGCCAGCAGCTTGGTGGGGGGCGCCGGAAACACCATATATTTT. It codes for CASSLVGGAGNTIYF.

The rearrangement joins TRBV7-2 to TRBJ2-7; D remains ambiguous. V lost 7 bases, J lost 7 bases, and 17 bases lay in between. The length of the CDR3 is 13 residues. Germline V gene sequence: CDR1 SGHTA, CDR2 FQGNSA. In DNA form, the CDR3 reads TGTGCCAGCACGACGGGCCTGATTGGGGAGCAGTACTTC. Amino acid sequence: CASTTGLIGEQYF.

This rearrangement joins TRBV27 to TRBJ2-7; weak D call: TRBD1 (6 bases). Trimming took off 0 bases at V and 3 bases at J, with 9 bases between the two ends. The CDR3 has 14 amino acids. Per the germline V gene, CDR1 is MNHEY and CDR2 is SMNVEV (reference sequence). This chain's CDR3 is CASSLSGHLYEQYF. CDR3 in DNA: TGTGCCAGCAGTTTATCGGGACACCTCTACGAGCAGTACTTC.

This rearrangement joins TRBV21-1 to TRBJ1-1; the table calls TRBD1, which could not be checked here. TRBV21-1 is deemed a pseudogene. The CDR3 is 15 amino acids. CDR3 region: CASSPEGELNTEAFF. For the CDR3, the DNA is TGTGCCAGCAGCCCAGAAGGGGAACTGAACACTGAAGCTTTCTTT.